Listed below are T cell receptor beta chains from one sample, sequenced in a study of regulatory T cells in long-lasting Graves disease. Using its own MiXCR run on the multiplex PCR reads, TCRdb lists one record per CDR3 protein. The sample consists of roughly 400,000 distinct CDR3 sequences, around 21% of them appearing once. The specimen was peripheral blood mononuclear cells (PBMCs), collected when the disease was refractory, from a patient treated with antithyroid drugs. These receptors came from a female donor with Graves disease. The CDR3 runs from the conserved cysteine through the conserved F or W. A D gene is named only where the DNA matches it firmly. The size field is filled for only some rows; it gives once, few, many or a size class.

clone_size j_call d_call cdr3_length v_call cdr3_aa cdr3_nt
few TRBJ2-2 TRBD2 16 TRBV5-1 CASSSRTRSDTGELFF TGCGCCAGCAGCTCGAGGACTAGGAGCGACACCGGGGAGCTGTTTTTT
NA TRBJ2-3 NA 16 TRBV10-3 CAISPGVASVTDTQYF TGTGCCATCAGCCCCGGGGTAGCGTCTGTCACAGATACGCAGTATTTT
many TRBJ1-4 NA 15 TRBV2 CASSAWRGYNEKLFF TGTGCCAGCAGTGCCTGGCGGGGGTATAATGAAAAACTGTTTTTT
NA TRBJ1-5 NA 14 TRBV20-1 CSAQSPGGNQPQHF TGCAGTGCCCAGAGCCCTGGGGGAAATCAGCCCCAGCATTTT
many TRBJ2-4 NA 13 TRBV11-2 CASSLTGFGIQYF TGTGCCAGCAGCTTAACGGGCTTTGGCATTCAGTACTTC
NA TRBJ2-1 NA 13 TRBV19 CASSMWEYNEQFF TGTGCCAGTAGTATGTGGGAGTACAATGAGCAGTTCTTC
many TRBJ1-5 TRBD1 15 TRBV7-2 CASSPRTGAEQPQHF TGTGCCAGCAGCCCGCGGACAGGGGCAGAACAGCCCCAGCATTTT
NA TRBJ2-6 NA 17 TRBV28 CASSWGRGVSGANVLTF TGTGCCAGCAGTTGGGGTAGGGGGGTATCTGGGGCCAACGTCCTGACTTTC
many TRBJ1-1 TRBD1 15 TRBV10-3 CAISETGGENTEAFF TGTGCCATCAGTGAGACAGGGGGGGAGAACACTGAAGCTTTCTTT
many TRBJ1-2 NA 14 TRBV27 CASSPHSGHYGYTF TGTGCCAGCAGTCCCCATTCAGGGCACTATGGCTACACCTTC
many TRBJ2-7 TRBD1 14 TRBV28 CASSGTGVSYEQYF TGTGCCAGCAGCGGGACAGGGGTTTCCTACGAGCAGTACTTC
many TRBJ1-1 NA 11 TRBV30 CAWRHNTEAFF TGTGCCTGGAGACACAACACTGAAGCTTTCTTT
NA TRBJ2-7 NA 13 TRBV27 CASSFMRRAEQYF TGTGCCAGCAGTTTTATGAGGAGGGCCGAGCAGTACTTC